Following are 25 T cell receptor beta chains from one sample sequenced in a study of identical twins. TCRdb reprocessed the 5' RACE reads via MiXCR and lists one record per CDR3 protein. The sample has 1.5 million to 2 million distinct CDR3 sequences, about 32% seen once. The source material was cord blood. These receptors came from a newborn girl in good health.

This chain connects TRBV3-1 to TRBJ2-1, with 8 bases fitting TRBD2. The CDR3 sequence is 18 residues long. CDR1 is LGHDT, CDR2 YNNKEL, per germline (reference sequence). J was trimmed by 5 bases and V by 4 bases; bases with no gene match: 16. The CDR3 reads CASSLLLHPGLGDNEQFF. The CDR3 coding sequence is TGTGCCAGCAGCCTACTACTCCATCCGGGACTAGGGGACAATGAGCAGTTCTTC.

At least ten counts were recorded for this clonotype. The V and J genes are TRBV27 and TRBJ2-1; no clear D. Germline V gene data show CDR1 as MNHEY and CDR2 as SMNVEV (reference sequence). Trimming left V 3 bases short and J 3 bases short, with 9 bases between. The CDR3 contains 14 residues. The CDR3 is CASSFDPVYNEQFF. CDR3 bases: TGTGCCAGCAGTTTTGATCCAGTCTACAATGAGCAGTTCTTC.

The rearrangement uses TRBV11-2 and TRBJ2-1; 7 bases are a match to TRBD1. The J segment lost 4 bases and the V segment lost 4 bases, leaving 10 bases of the junction unmatched. CDR1 SGHAT and CDR2 FQNNGV come from the germline V gene. The CDR3 runs 16 residues. The CDR3 DNA is TGTGCCAGCAGCTCCGCCCCGGGACAGCCTTACAATGAGCAGTTCTTC. Its translation: CASSSAPGQPYNEQFF. Full variable domain (remainder filled in from reference TRBV11-2 and TRBJ2-1): EAGVAQSPRYKIIEKRQSVAFWCNPISGHATLYWYQQILGQGPKLLIQFQNNGVVDDSQLPKDRFSAERLKGVDSTLKIQPAKLEDSAVYLCASSSAPGQPYNEQFFGPGTRLTVL.

This clonotype was recorded once. A much larger clone sits a single nucleotide away, making a read error possible. The chain is built from TRBV12-3 or TRBV12-4 and TRBJ2-3, with D perhaps matching TRBD1 or TRBD2 (5 bases each). This CDR3 is 14 amino acids long. The CDR3 nucleotides read TGTGCCAGCAGCGGGAACGCCCGCACAGGTACGCAGTATTTT. As protein: CASSGNARTGTQYF.

This clonotype has at least ten counts. This chain connects TRBV4-1 to TRBJ2-4; possible D gene TRBD1, 5 bases. This CDR3 has 14 residues. V lost 0 bases and J 5 bases, leaving 8 bases between the germline ends. Germline loops: CDR1 MGHRA, CDR2 YSYEKL. CDR3 region: CASSQDPRENIQYF. The CDR3 DNA follows: TGCGCCAGCAGCCAAGATCCCAGGGAAAACATTCAGTACTTC.

The chain recombines TRBV28 with TRBJ2-1, with 12 bases identical to TRBD2. Trimming cost V 5 bases and J 3 bases; bases outside gene matches: 5. Germline CDR1 is MDHEN and CDR2 is SYDVKM. The CDR3 extends over 16 amino acids. CDR3 in amino acids: CASSLAGGPYYNEQFF. Written as DNA, the CDR3 is TGTGCCAGCAGTCTAGCGGGAGGGCCTTACTACAATGAGCAGTTCTTC.

The chain joins TRBV28 to TRBJ2-1; the match to TRBD1 covers 7 bases. The germline V gene encodes CDR1 MDHEN and CDR2 SYDVKM. The V and J ends lost 5 bases and 0 bases, in that order; junction bases with no gene match: 7. The CDR3 runs 16 residues. CDR3 DNA sequence: TGTGCCAGCAGTCAAGGGGGCTCAATCTCCTACAATGAGCAGTTCTTC. Its protein is CASSQGGSISYNEQFF.

This clonotype occurred a few times. The genes are TRBV5-1 and TRBJ2-5, with D maybe TRBD1 (6 bases). CDR1 and CDR2 (germline): SGHRS, YFSETQ. V was cut by 5 bases and J by 0 bases, with 11 bases left in between. The CDR3 is 14 amino acids. The CDR3 sequence is CASRRQDHQETQYF. CDR3 DNA sequence: TGCGCCAGCAGGAGACAGGACCACCAAGAGACCCAGTACTTC.

V usage is TRBV6-5 and J usage is TRBJ1-5; possible D gene TRBD1, 6 bases. This CDR3 is built from 16 residues. V was trimmed by 6 bases and J by 5 bases, leaving 20 bases between them. Germline V gene sequence: CDR1 MNHEY, CDR2 SVGAGI. The CDR3 loop reads CASSKRPGTYHQPQHF. CDR3 sequence (DNA): TGTGCCAGCAGCAAACGCCCGGGGACATACCATCAGCCCCAGCATTTT.

This chain links TRBV12-5 with TRBJ2-3, with 10 nucleotides matching TRBD2. The junction had 2 bases not matched to a gene; V was cut back by 2 bases and J by 0 bases. The germline V gene has CDR1 LGHNT and CDR2 FRNRAP. The CDR3 contains 16 residues. The CDR3 DNA reads as TGTGCTAGTGGTTTGCGGACTAGCGGAAGCACAGATACGCAGTATTTT. It codes for CASGLRTSGSTDTQYF.

CDR3 nucleotides: TGTGCCAGCAGCTTAGGATTGGGGCTTTTGAACACTGAAGCTTTCTTT. Translating gives CASSLGLGLLNTEAFF. The chain combines TRBV7-9 with TRBJ1-1; D is possibly TRBD1 (5 bases). Trimming shortened V by 1 base and J by 0 bases, and 12 bases separated the two germline ends. Germline V gene lookup returns CDR1 SEHNR and CDR2 FQNEAQ (reference sequence). This CDR3 is 16 amino acids long.

To note about this clonotype: A much larger clone lies a single base off, so this may be a read error. This chain connects TRBV4-1 to TRBJ2-7, with unresolved D. The end of the DNA is better explained by TRBJ2-4, so the J call may be wrong. Germline values: CDR1 MGHRA, CDR2 YSYEKL. CDR3 length: 14 amino acids. CDR3 sequence (DNA): TGCGCCGGCAGCCAAGGTCCCAGTATGGACATTCAGTACTTC. Protein sequence: CAGSQGPSMDIQYF.

About this clonotype itself: A much larger clone sits a single nucleotide away, making a read error possible. The chain links TRBV20-1 to TRBJ2-7, with 7 nucleotides matching TRBD2. In germline, CDR1 is DFQATT, CDR2 SNEGSKA (reference sequence). This CDR3 comprises 14 residues. Here the CDR3 reads CSAKTSRVPYEQCF. In DNA, the CDR3 is TGCAGTGCCAAGACTAGCCGGGTACCCTACGAGCAGTGCTTC.

This rearrangement joins TRBV4-2 to TRBJ1-2; 9 bases align to TRBD1. The germline gives CDR1 LGHNA, CDR2 YNFKEQ. This CDR3 contains 17 residues. Trimming at V came to 4 bases and at J to 2 bases, leaving 11 bases not matched to a gene. The CDR3 loop reads CASSPYRGQGRNYGYTF. The CDR3 DNA follows: TGTGCCAGCAGCCCCTACCGAGGACAGGGGAGGAACTATGGCTACACCTTC.

Ten or more counts support this clonotype. The rearrangement links TRBV6-6 to TRBJ1-2; TRBD1 is a possible D gene (6 bases). V lost 0 bases and J 6 bases, leaving 14 bases between the germline ends. Germline CDR1 is MNHNY and CDR2 is SVGAGI (reference sequence). The CDR3 contains 15 residues. This CDR3 is CASSYSITGKDGYTF. CDR3 bases: TGTGCCAGCAGTTACTCCATCACAGGGAAGGATGGCTACACCTTC.

This clonotype was observed a few times. Germline is not matched at one junction end, which may reflect a read error. The rearrangement links TRBV5-1 to TRBJ1-6; D is ambiguous. This CDR3 is 13 amino acids long. Germline loops: CDR1 SGHRS, CDR2 YFSETQ. The CDR3 protein is CASSLDGNSPPHF. As DNA, the CDR3 is TGCGCCAGCAGCTTGGATGGAAATTCACCCCCCCACTTT.

Regarding this clonotype: Since the CDR3 does not end with the conserved phenylalanine or tryptophan, this likely comes from a read error. The chain is built from TRBV15 and TRBJ2-5; the match to TRBD1 covers 7 bases. Near its end, the DNA agrees better with TRBJ2-7, so the J call may be wrong. The V gene's germline CDR1 is LNHNV and CDR2 YYDKDF (reference sequence). CDR3 length: 13 residues. Here the CDR3 DNA reads TGTGCCTCCAGTCGGGACAGTACCTACGAGCAGTACTTA. It yields the protein CASSRDSTYEQYL.

J is TRBJ2-3 and V is TRBV28, with 9 bases lining up with TRBD2. V lost 10 bases, J lost 5 bases, and 13 bases stayed unmatched. From germline, CDR1 is MDHEN and CDR2 SYDVKM. CDR3 length: 15 residues. In nucleotides, the CDR3 is TGTGCCATCAAAACAGGGCGGGAGGGCCTAGATACGCAGTATTTT. Its translation is CAIKTGREGLDTQYF.

V gene TRBV28 combines with J gene TRBJ2-3, with D maybe TRBD2 (6 bases). Germline CDR1 MDHEN, CDR2 SYDVKM. V lost 4 bases, J lost 0 bases, and 17 bases lay in between. CDR3 length equals 17 residues. The CDR3 region has the DNA TGTGCCAGCAGTTCCCCCCTCGCGGGGCCTAGCACAGATACGCAGTATTTT. Translated, it gives CASSSPLAGPSTDTQYF.

The chain is built from TRBV6-5 and TRBJ2-5, with TRBD1 matching 7 bases. The CDR3 is 15 residues long. From germline, CDR1 is MNHEY and CDR2 SVGAGI. The trim removed 4 bases at V and 4 bases at J, leaving 9 bases unmatched. The CDR3 nucleotides are TGTGCCAGCAGTTGGACAGGTAGTCGACGAGAGACCCAGTACTTC. This encodes CASSWTGSRRETQYF.

The chain has TRBV7-2 and TRBJ2-2, with 7 bases fitting TRBD2. This CDR3 spans 16 amino acids. Looked up from germline, CDR1 is SGHTA and CDR2 is FQGNSA. J gave up 4 bases and V 1 base, and 6 bases lay outside the gene matches. CDR3 in DNA: TGTGCCAGCAGCTTAGTACTAGCGTTGAGCACCGGGGAGCTGTTTTTT. The encoded protein is CASSLVLALSTGELFF.

This clonotype occurred a few times. The rearrangement links TRBV12-3 or TRBV12-4 to TRBJ2-1; tentative D call: TRBD2 (6 bases). The CDR3 sequence is 14 residues long. Trimming left V 5 bases short and J 9 bases short, with 17 bases between. For the CDR3, the DNA is TGTGCCAGCAGTCCCGTGGGGGGAGTCGGTGAGCAGTTCTTC. This translates into CASSPVGGVGEQFF.

The rearrangement uses TRBV25-1 and TRBJ1-6; D unclear. Germline-derived CDR1 and CDR2 are MGHDK and SYGVNS. CDR3 length: 12 residues. Trimming took 4 bases from V and 13 from J, leaving 11 bases between them. The CDR3 nucleotides are TGTGCCAGCAGTGCAAGATTGAGTCCCCTCCACTTT. Protein sequence: CASSARLSPLHF. Filled out from reference TRBV25-1 and TRBJ1-6, the complete variable domain reads EADIYQTPRYLVIGTGKKITLECSQTMGHDKMYWYQQDPGMELHLIHYSYGVNSTEKGDLSSESTVSRIRTEHFPLTLESARPSHTSQYLCASSARLSPLHFGNGTRLTVT.

The table lists this clonotype with a few counts. CDR3 sequence reads: CASRLAMRDTQYF. The CDR3, as DNA: TGTGCCAGTCGACTAGCGATGAGAGATACGCAGTATTTT. V usage is TRBV6-1 and J usage is TRBJ2-3, with 8 positions matching TRBD2. Germline V gene data show CDR1 as MNHNS and CDR2 as SASEGT. Trimming cost V 9 bases and J 5 bases; bases outside gene matches: 7. This CDR3 is 13 amino acids long.

About this clonotype: A far larger clone lies a single base away; this is likely a read error. V gene TRBV4-2 combines with J gene TRBJ2-1; D call uncertain. V lost 0 bases and J 13 bases, leaving 13 bases between the germline ends. This CDR3 spans 13 amino acids. Looked up from germline, CDR1 is LGHNA and CDR2 is YNFKEQ. The DNA for the CDR3 is TGTGCCAGCAGCCAAGACAGCCAAGAGACCCAGTTCTTC. Its translation: CASSQDSQETQFF.